This note documents a single TCR beta chain sequence. In its sample, this clone was seen once. Its antigen has not been determined. Nothing much larger sits one base from this clone, and base qualities are not available. In the prospective study, participants were roughly 18 to 100 years old, resided in about two dozen geographic areas of the United States, and were enrolled through a virtual design. In the prospective study, participants were assigned to cohorts based on the clinical history participants reported in a screening survey and a study questionnaire. ImmuneRACE Cohort 3 recovered participants were defined by two consecutive negative NP/OP PCR tests, healthcare professional clearance, or symptom resolution. In the prospective study, whole blood, serum and a nasopharyngeal or oropharyngeal swab were collected from each participant by mobile phlebotomists. Participants in the prospective study had the option to provide additional blood draws and questionnaires over an approximately 2-month period. Prospective study blood samples were shipped either frozen or at room temperature before DNA extraction.

The cysteine opens and the phenylalanine closes a CDR3 of 13 amino acids. The entry retains the CDR3 DNA only, 39 bases that are in frame from base 1. Looking up the germline V gene yields CDR1 MNHNS and CDR2 SASEGT. Germline trimming: 5 bases from V, 4 bases from J; junction bases outside gene matches: 2. TCRbeta CDR3 regions were amplified from genomic DNA using the immunoSEQ Assay, a bias-controlled multiplex PCR. As for the authors' bioinformatics: The number of nucleated cells in each sample was estimated from the amplification of reference gene primers within the assay. To quantify the absolute abundance of each unique TCRbeta CDR3 rearrangement, sequence reads were collapsed and filtered. For each sample, productive Simpson clonality was calculated as the square root of Simpson's diversity index across productive rearrangements. TCRdb holds this immuneACCESS table with in-frame rearrangements only. Some clones are missing; in checked studies, unresolved V genes explain under half, and the rest has no known cause. V and J calls and clone size follow that table, whereas D and trimming were derived from the DNA. For this sample there are roughly 500,000 clones; 85% to 90% appear just once. 1.8% of the sample belongs to the ten largest clones.

This sample is drawn from a study of blood T cell repertoires in COVID-19 (dated by TCRdb to about 2020). As for the study more broadly: Samples from collaborators originated in the United States, Italy and Spain and spanned both the acute and convalescent phases of COVID-19. The material from the prospective study consisted of cDNA or gDNA derived from T cells, B-cell-depleted T cells, or PBMCs. The dataset comprised deeply sampled blood TCRbeta repertoires from subjects exposed to, actively infected with, or recovered from COVID-19. A freely available public database, intended as a resource for researchers studying the immune response to SARS-CoV-2, is where the repertoires were released. Samples were obtained from the ongoing ImmuneRACE study (first 160 participants) and from over 1,000 subjects provided by 6 global collaborators. The sample metadata nearly always contained a de-identified subject ID, COVID-19 status, age in years and sex. Where available, HLA class I and class II types were taken from metadata supplied by the sample provider and were not determined by assay-based typing. On the study overall, not on this receptor specifically: Clinical and demographic metadata were provided uncurated, with the amount varying by source and participant.

The V gene is TRBV6-1 and the J gene is TRBJ1-5; TRBD1 fits 7 bases in the junction. Sequencing used PBMCs or T cells enriched from blood (not recorded which). This clonotype originated in a woman in her thirties or forties who had recovered from COVID-19. This receptor has the CDR3 CASSMTGNQPQHF. The DNA sequence is as follows: TGTGCCAGCAGTATGACAGGGAATCAGCCCCAGCATTTT.